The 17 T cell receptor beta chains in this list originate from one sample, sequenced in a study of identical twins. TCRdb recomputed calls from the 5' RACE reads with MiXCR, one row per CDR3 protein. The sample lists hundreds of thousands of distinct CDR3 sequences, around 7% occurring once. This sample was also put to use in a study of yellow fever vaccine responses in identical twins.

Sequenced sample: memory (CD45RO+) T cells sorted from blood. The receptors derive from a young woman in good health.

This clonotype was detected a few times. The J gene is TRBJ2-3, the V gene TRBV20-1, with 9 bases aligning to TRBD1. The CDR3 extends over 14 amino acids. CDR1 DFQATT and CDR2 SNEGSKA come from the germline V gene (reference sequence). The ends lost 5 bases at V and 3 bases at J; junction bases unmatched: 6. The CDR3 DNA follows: TGCAGTGCTGCCGGGACAGGGAAAACAGATACGCAGTATTTT. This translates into CSAAGTGKTDTQYF.

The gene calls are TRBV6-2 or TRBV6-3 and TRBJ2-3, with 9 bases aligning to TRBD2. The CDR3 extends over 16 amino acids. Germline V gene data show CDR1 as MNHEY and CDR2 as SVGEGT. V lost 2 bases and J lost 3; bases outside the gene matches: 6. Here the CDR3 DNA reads TGTGCCAGCAGTTACGTGCGGGAGGGCCCTACAGATACGCAGTATTTT. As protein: CASSYVREGPTDTQYF.

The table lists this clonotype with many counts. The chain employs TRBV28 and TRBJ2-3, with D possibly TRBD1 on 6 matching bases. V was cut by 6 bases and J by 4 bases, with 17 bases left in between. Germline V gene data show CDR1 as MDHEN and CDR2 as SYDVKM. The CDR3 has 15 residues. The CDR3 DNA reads TGTGCCAGCAGACTGCCACAGGGTACGGCAGATACGCAGTATTTT. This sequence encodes CASRLPQGTADTQYF.

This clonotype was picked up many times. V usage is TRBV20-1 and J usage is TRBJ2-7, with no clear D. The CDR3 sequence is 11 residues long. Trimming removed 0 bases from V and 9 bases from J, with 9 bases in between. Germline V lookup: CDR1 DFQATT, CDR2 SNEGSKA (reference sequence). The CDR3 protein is CSARDKVSQYF. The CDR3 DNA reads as TGCAGTGCTAGAGATAAGGTTTCGCAGTACTTC.

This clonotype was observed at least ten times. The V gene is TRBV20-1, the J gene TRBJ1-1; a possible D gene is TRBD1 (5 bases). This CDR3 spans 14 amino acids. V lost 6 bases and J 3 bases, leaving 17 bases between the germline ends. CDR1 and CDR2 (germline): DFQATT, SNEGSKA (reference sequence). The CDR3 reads CSASPGGFDTEAFF. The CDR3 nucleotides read TGCAGTGCCAGCCCGGGGGGGTTTGACACTGAAGCTTTCTTT.

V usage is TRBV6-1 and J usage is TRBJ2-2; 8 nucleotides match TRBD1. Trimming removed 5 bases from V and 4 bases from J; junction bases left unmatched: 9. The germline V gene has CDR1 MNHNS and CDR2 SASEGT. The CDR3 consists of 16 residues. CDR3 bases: TGTGCCAGCAGTAAAGGACAGGGTCAGAGCACCGGGGAGCTGTTTTTT. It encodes CASSKGQGQSTGELFF.

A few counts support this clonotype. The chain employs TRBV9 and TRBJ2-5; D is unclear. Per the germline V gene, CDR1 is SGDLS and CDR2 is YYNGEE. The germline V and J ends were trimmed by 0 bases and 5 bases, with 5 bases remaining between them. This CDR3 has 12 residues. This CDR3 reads CASSVDRETQYF. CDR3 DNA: TGTGCCAGCAGCGTAGACCGGGAGACCCAGTACTTC.

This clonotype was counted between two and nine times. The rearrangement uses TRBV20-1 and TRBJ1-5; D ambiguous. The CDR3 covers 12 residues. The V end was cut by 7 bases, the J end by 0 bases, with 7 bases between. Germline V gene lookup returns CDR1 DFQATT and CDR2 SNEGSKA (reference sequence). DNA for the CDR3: TGCAGTGTTCAGACTAGCAATCAGCCCCAGCATTTT. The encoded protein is CSVQTSNQPQHF.

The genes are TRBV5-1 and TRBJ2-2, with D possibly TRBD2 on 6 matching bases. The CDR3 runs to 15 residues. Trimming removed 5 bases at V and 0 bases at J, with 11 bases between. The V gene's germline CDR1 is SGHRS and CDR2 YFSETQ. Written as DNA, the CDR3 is TGCGCCAGCAGTTATGGACTAACGAACACCGGGGAGCTGTTTTTT. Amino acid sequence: CASSYGLTNTGELFF.

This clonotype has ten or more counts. CDR3 in amino acids: CASSEVFRDTGELFF. The CDR3 nucleotides are TGTGCCAGCAGTGAAGTGTTTAGGGACACCGGGGAGCTGTTTTTT. The V gene is TRBV25-1, the J gene TRBJ2-2; D is uncertain. The CDR3 length is 15 residues. From germline, CDR1 is MGHDK and CDR2 SYGVNS. Trimming shortened V by 2 bases and J by 3 bases, and 10 bases separated the two germline ends.

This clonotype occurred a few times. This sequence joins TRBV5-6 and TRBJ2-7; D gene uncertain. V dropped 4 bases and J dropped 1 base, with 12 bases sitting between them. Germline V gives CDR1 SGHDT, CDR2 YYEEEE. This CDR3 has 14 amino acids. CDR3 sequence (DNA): TGTGCCAGCAGCCTCCCTGGGGTTTCCTACGAGCAGTACTTC. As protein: CASSLPGVSYEQYF.

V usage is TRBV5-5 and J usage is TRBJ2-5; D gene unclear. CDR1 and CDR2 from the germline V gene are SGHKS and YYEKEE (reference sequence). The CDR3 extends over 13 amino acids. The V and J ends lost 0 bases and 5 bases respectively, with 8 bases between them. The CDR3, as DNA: TGTGCCAGCAGCTTGGAGATTCGGGAGACCCAGTACTTC. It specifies CASSLEIRETQYF.

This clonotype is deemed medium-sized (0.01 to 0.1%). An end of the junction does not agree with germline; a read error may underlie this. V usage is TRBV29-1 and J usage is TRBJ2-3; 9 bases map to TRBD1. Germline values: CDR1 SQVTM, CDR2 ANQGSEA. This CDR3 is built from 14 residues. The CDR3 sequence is CSVEDRGTADTQYF. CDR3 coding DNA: TGCAGCGTAGAAGACAGGGGGACGGCAGATACGCAGTATTTT.

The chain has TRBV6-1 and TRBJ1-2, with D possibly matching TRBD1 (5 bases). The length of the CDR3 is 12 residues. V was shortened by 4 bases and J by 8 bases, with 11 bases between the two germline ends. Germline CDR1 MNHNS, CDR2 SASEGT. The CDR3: CASSVAGFGYTF. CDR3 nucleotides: TGTGCCAGCAGTGTAGCAGGGTTCGGCTACACCTTC.

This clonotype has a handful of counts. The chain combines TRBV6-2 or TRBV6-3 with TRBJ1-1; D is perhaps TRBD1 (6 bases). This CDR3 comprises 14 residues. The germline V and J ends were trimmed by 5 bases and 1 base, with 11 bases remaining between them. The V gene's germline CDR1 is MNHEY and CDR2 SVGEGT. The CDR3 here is CASSPYRENTEAFF. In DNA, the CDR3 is TGTGCCAGCAGTCCGTACAGGGAGAACACTGAAGCTTTCTTT.

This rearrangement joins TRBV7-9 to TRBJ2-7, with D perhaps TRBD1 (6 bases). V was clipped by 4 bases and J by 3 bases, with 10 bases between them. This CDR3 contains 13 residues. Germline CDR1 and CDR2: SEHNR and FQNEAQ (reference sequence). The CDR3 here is CASSSDSLYEQYV. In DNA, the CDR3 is TGTGCCAGCAGCTCGGACAGCCTCTACGAGCAGTACGTC.

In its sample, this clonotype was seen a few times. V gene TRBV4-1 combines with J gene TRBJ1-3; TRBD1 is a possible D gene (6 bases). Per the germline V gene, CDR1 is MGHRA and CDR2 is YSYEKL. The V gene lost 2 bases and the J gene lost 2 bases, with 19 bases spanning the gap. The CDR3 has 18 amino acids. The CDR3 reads CASSQRGAGLDPGNTIYF. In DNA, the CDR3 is TGCGCCAGCAGCCAAAGGGGGGCGGGGCTCGACCCTGGAAACACCATATATTTT.